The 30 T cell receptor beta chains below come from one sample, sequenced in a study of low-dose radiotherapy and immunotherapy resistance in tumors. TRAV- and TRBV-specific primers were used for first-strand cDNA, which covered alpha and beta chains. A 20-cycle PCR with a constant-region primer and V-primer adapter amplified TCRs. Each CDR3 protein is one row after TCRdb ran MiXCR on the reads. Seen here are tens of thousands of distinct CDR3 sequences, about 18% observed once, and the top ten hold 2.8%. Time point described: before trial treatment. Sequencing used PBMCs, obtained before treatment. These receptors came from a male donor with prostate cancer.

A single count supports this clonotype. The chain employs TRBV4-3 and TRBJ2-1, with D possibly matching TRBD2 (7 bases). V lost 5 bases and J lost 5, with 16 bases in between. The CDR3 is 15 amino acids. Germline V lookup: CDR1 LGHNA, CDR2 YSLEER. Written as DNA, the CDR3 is TGCGCCAGCAGCGACCTAGTAGGGGGGGACAATGAGCAGTTCTTC. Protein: CASSDLVGGDNEQFF.

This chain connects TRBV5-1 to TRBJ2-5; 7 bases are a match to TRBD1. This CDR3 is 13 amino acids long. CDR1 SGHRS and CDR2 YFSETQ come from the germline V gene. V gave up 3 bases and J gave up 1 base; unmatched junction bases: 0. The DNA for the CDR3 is TGCGCCAGCAGCTGGGACAGCCAAGAGACCCAGTACTTC. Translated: CASSWDSQETQYF. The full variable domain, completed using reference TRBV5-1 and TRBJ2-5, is KAGVTQTPRYLIKTRGQQVTLSCSPISGHRSVSWYQQTPGQGLQFLFEYFSETQRNKGNFPGRFSGRQFSNSRSEMNVSTLELGDSALYLCASSWDSQETQYFGPGTRLLVL.

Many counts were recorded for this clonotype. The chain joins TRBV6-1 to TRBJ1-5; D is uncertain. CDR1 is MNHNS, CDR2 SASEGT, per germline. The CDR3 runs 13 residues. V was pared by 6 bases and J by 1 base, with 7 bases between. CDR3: CASRPDSNQPQHF. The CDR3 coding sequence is TGTGCCAGCAGACCGGACAGCAATCAGCCCCAGCATTTT.

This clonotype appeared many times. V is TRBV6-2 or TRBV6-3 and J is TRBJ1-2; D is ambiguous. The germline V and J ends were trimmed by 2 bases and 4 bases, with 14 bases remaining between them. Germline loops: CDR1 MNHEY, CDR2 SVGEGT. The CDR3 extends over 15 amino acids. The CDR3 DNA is TGTGCCAGCAGTTACCCTCCCCCCCGTTTCTATGGCTACACCTTC. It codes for CASSYPPPRFYGYTF.

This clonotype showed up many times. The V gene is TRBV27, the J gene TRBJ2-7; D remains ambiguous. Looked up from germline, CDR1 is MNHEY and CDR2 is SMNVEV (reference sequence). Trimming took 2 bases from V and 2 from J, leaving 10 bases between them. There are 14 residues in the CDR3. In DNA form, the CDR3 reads TGTGCCAGCAGTTTAGGAGACCGAACCTACGAGCAGTACTTC. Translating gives CASSLGDRTYEQYF.

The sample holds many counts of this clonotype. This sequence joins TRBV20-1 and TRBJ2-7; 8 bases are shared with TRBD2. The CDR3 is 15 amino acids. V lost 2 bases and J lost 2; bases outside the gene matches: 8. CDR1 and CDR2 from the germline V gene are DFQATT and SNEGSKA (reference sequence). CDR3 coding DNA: TGCAGTGCTAGACCCCGGGGGGGTTCCCCCTACGAGCAGTACTTC. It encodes CSARPRGGSPYEQYF.

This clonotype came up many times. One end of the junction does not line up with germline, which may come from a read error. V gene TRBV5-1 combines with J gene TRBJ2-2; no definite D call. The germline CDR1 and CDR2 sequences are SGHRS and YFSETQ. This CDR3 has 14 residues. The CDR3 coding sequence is TGTGCCAGCAGCTTAGGGCACAGCGAATGGGAGCTGTTTTTT. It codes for CASSLGHSEWELFF.

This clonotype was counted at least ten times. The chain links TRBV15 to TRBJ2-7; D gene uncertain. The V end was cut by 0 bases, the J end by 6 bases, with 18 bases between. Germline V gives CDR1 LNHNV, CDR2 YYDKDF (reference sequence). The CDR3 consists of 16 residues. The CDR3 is CATSRDTPGRPLEQYF. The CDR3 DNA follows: TGTGCCACCAGCAGAGATACACCGGGCCGCCCTCTCGAGCAGTACTTC.

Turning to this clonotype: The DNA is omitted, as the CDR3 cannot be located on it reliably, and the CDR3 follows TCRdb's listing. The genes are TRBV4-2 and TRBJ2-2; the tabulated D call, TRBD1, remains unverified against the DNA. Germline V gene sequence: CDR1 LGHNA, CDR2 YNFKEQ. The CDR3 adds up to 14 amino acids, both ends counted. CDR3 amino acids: CASSQIGSGELFFF.

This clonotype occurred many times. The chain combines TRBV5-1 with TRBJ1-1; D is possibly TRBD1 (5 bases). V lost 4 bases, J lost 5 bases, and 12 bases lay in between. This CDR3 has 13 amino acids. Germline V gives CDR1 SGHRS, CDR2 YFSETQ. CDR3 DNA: TGCGCCAGCAGCGAGGGGAGCGGGACTGAAGCTTTCTTT. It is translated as CASSEGSGTEAFF.

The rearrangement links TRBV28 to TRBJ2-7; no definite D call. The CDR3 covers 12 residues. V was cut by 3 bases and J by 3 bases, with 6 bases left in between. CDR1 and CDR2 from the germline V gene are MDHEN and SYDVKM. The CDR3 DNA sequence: TGTGCCAGCAGTTTGTCTCTCTACGAGCAGTACTTC. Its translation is CASSLSLYEQYF.

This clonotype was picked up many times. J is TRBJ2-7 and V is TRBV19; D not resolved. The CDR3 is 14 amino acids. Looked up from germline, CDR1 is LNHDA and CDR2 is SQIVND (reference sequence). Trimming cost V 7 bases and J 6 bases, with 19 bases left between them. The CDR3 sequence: CASTLSREFGEQYF. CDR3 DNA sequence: TGTGCCAGTACACTTTCTCGAGAGTTCGGCGAGCAGTACTTC.

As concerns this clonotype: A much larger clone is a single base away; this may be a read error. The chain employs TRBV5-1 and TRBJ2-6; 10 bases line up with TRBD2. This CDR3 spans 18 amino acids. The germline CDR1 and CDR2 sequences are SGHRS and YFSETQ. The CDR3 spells CASSPSSGGSSGANVLSF. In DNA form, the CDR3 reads TGCGCCAGCAGCCCTTCTAGCGGGGGTTCCTCTGGGGCCAACGTCCTGTCTTTC.

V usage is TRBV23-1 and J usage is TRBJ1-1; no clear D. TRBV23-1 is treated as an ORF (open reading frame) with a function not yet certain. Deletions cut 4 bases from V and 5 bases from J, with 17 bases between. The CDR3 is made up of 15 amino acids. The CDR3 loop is CASSPHGRLTTEAFF. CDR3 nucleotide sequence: TGCGCCAGCAGTCCCCACGGGAGGCTAACGACTGAAGCTTTCTTT.

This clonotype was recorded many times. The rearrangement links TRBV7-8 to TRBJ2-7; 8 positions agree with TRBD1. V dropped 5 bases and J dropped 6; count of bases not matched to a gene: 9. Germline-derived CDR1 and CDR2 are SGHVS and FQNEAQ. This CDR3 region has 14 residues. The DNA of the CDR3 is TGTGCCAGCAGCACTCGGACAGGGAACCGCGAGCAGTACTTC. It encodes CASSTRTGNREQYF.

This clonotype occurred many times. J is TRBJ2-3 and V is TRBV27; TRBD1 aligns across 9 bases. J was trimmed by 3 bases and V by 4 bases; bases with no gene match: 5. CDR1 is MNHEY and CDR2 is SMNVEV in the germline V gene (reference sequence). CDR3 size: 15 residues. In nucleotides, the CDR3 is TGTGCCAGCAGTTCGACAGGGGGGTATACAGATACGCAGTATTTT. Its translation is CASSSTGGYTDTQYF.

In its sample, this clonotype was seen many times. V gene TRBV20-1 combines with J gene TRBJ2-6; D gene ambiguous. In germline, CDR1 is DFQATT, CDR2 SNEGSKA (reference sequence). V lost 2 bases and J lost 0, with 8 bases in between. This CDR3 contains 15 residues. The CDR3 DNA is TGCAGTGCTAGAAGCAGGAGCTCTGGGGCCAACGTCCTGACTTTC. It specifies CSARSRSSGANVLTF.

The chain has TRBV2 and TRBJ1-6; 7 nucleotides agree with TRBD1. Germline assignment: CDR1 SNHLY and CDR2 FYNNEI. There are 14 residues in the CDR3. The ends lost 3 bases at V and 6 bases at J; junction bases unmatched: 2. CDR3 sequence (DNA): TGTGCCAGCAGTGAGACAGGGTTTAATTCACCCCTCCACTTT. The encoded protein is CASSETGFNSPLHF.

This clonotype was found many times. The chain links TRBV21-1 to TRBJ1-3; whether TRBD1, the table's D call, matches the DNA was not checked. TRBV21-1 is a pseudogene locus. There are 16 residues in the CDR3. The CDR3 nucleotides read TGTGCCAGCAGGCACAGGGATGGTAAAGCTGGAAACACCATATATTTT. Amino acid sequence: CASRHRDGKAGNTIYF.

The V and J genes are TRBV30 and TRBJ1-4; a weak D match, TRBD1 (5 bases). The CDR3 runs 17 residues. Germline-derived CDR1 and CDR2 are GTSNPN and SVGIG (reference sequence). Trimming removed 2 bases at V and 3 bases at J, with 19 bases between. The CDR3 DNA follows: TGTGCCTGGAGTCCCAGGGCGGCCTCCCTGTCTAATGAAAAACTGTTTTTT. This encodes CAWSPRAASLSNEKLFF.

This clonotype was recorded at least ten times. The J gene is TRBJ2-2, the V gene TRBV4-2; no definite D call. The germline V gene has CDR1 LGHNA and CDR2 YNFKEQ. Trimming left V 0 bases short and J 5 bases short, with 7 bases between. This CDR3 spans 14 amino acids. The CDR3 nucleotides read TGTGCCAGCAGCCAAGAACCCACTACCGGGGAGCTGTTTTTT. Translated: CASSQEPTTGELFF.

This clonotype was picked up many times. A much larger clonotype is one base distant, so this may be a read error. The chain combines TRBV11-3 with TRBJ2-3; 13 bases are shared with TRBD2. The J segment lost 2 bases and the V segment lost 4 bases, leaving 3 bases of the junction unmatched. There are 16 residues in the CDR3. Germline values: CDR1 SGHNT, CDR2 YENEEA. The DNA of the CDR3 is TGTGCCAGCAGCTGGGGACTAGCGGGGAACACAGATACGCAGTATTTT. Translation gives CASSWGLAGNTDTQYF.

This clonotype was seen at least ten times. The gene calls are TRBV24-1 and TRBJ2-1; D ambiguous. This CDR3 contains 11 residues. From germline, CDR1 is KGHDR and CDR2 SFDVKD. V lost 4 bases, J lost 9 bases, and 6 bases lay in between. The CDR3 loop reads CATSDYGEQFF. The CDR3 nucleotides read TGTGCCACCAGTGACTATGGTGAGCAGTTCTTC.

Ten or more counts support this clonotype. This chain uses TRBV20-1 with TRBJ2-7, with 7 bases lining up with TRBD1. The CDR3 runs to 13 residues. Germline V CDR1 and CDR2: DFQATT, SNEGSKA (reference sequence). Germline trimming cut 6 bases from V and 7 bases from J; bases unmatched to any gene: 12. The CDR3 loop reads CSATQTGLWEQYF. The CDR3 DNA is TGCAGTGCCACCCAGACAGGGCTTTGGGAGCAGTACTTC.

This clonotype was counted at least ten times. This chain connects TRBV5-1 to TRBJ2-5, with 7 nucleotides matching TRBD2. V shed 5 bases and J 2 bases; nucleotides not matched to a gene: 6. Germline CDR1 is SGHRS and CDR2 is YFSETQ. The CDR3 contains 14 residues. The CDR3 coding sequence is TGCGCCAGCAGAAAGGAAGCGGGACAAGAGACCCAGTACTTC. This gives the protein CASRKEAGQETQYF.

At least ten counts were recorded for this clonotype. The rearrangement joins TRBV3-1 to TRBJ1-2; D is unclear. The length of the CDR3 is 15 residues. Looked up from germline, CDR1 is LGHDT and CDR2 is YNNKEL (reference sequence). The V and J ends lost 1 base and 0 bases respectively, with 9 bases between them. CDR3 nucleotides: TGTGCCAGCAGCCAAGGACGAGGGACTAACTATGGCTACACCTTC. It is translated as CASSQGRGTNYGYTF. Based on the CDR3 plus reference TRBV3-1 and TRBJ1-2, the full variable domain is DTAVSQTPKYLVTQMGNDKSIKCEQNLGHDTMYWYKQDSKKFLKIMFSYNNKELIINETVPNRFSPKSPDKAHLNLHINSLELGDSAVYFCASSQGRGTNYGYTFGSGTRLTVV.

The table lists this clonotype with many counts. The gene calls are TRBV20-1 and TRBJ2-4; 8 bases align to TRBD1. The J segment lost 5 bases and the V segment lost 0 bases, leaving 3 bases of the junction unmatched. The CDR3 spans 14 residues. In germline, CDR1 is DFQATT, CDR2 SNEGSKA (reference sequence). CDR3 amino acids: CSARDGQGQNIQYF. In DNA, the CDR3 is TGCAGTGCTAGAGACGGACAGGGCCAAAACATTCAGTACTTC.

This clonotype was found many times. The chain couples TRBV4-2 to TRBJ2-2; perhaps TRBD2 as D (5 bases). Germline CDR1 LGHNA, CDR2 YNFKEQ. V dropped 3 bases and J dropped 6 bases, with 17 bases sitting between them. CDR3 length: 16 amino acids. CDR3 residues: CASSQVGAAGPGELFF. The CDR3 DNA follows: TGTGCCAGCAGCCAGGTCGGAGCGGCGGGTCCCGGGGAGCTGTTTTTT.

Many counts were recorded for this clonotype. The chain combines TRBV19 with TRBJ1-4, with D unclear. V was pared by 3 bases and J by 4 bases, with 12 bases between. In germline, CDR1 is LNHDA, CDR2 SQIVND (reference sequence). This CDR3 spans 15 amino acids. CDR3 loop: CASSMLSRVNEKLFF. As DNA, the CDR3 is TGTGCCAGTAGTATGTTATCGAGGGTTAATGAAAAACTGTTTTTT.

This CDR3 is CASSPRPGSDTQYF. CDR3 nucleotides: TGTGCCAGCTCACCACGTCCAGGGTCTGATACGCAGTATTTT. The chain has TRBV18 and TRBJ2-3, with a tentative D call TRBD1 (5 bases). The germline gives CDR1 KGHSH, CDR2 LQKENI. This CDR3 is built from 14 residues. V was trimmed by 1 base and J by 6 bases, leaving 11 bases between them.